A selection of T cell receptor beta chains follows, all from one sample in a study of CD8 T cells in Susac syndrome. TCRdb passed the immunoSEQ multiplex PCR reads through MiXCR, listing each CDR3 protein once. This table holds roughly 200,000 distinct CDR3 sequences, approximately 95% found once. The sample was CD4+ T cells from PBMCs. The receptors here all came from a human donor in good health. Both conserved end residues are part of each CDR3. Fields, in order: V gene, clone size, CDR3 protein. Size tells how often a clone was seen (once, few, many) or the class of an expanded clone, and some rows leave it out.

>TRBV14|few
CASSQQGYEQYF
>TRBV20-1|.
CSARRPSGYEQYF
>TRBV7-3|.
CASSLSRDYGYTF
>TRBV7-9|.
CASSLTDRPSYNEQFF
>TRBV30|.
CAWSEGLAGEEQYF
>TRBV19|.
CASSKAQGGNQPQHF
>TRBV10-2|.
CASSESGNQETQYF
>TRBV24-1|.
CATGQSTDTQYF
>TRBV2|.
CASRRTGVWETQYF
>TRBV6-5|once
CASSAIGGAGTEAFF
>TRBV7-8|.
CASSPDRGGYEQYF
>TRBV29-1|.
CSVRTGTGELFF
>TRBV29-1|.
CTEGPETYEQYF
>TRBV20-1|.
CSAVAGAPFF
>TRBV19|once
CASSIERSTQYF
>TRBV30|.
CAVPDRGPGNTIYF
>TRBV15|.
CATSRGENIQYF